The 22 T cell receptor beta chains presented below share a single source sample, sequenced in a study of a mutant IDH1 vaccine in newly diagnosed glioma. TCRdb's copy holds only in-frame clones and misses some; the assay was immunoSEQ multiplex PCR. The repertoire holds 60,000 to 75,000 clones, with about 88% as singletons. Sample time point: week 35, safety follow-up. Every vaccination contained 300 ug of the mutant IDH1 20-mer peptide and was paired with topical imiquimod. No antigen has been identified for these receptors. The sequencing used PBMCs, collected from a glioma patient whose treatment included an IDH1 peptide vaccine. The receptors here all came from a man aged 25-45 years with glioma.

This clone was picked up a small number of times. The chain carries TRBV15 and TRBJ1-3, with D uncertain. The CDR3 is 15 residues long. V gave up 0 bases and J gave up 0 bases, with 6 bases separating them. CDR1 and CDR2 (germline): LNHNV, YYDKDF (reference sequence). CDR3 DNA sequence: TGTGCCACCAGCAGAGATACCAGCTCTGGAAACACCATATATTTT. Its translation is CATSRDTSSGNTIYF. Complete variable domain (other parts from reference TRBV15 and TRBJ1-3): DAMVIQNPRYQVTQFGKPVTLSCSQTLNHNVMYWYQQKSSQAPKLLFHYYDKDFNNEADTPDNFQSRRPNTSFCFLDIRSPGLGDTAMYLCATSRDTSSGNTIYFGEGSWLTVV.

The chain uses TRBV28 and TRBJ2-7; no definite D call. The V end was cut by 3 bases, the J end by 5 bases, with 5 bases between. The germline V gene encodes CDR1 MDHEN and CDR2 SYDVKM. The CDR3 totals 11 residues. CDR3 sequence (DNA): TGTGCCAGCAGTTTTTCTAACGAGCAGTACTTC. This codes for CASSFSNEQYF.

The J gene is TRBJ1-2, the V gene TRBV4-3; 8 bases match TRBD1. Germline CDR1 is LGHNA and CDR2 is YSLEER. J was trimmed by 2 bases and V by 6 bases; bases with no gene match: 5. The CDR3 is 14 residues long. DNA of the CDR3: TGCGCCAGCAGACCCGGGACAGGAAACTATGGCTACACCTTC. Protein product: CASRPGTGNYGYTF.

The chain carries TRBV4-1 and TRBJ2-1; the match to TRBD2 covers 8 bases. J lost 8 bases, V lost 1 base, and 7 bases had no gene match. CDR3 size: 15 residues. The V gene's germline CDR1 is MGHRA and CDR2 YSYEKL. The CDR3, as DNA: TGCGCCAGCAGCCAAGGACTAGCGACGAGGGATGAGCAGTTCTTC. It is translated as CASSQGLATRDEQFF.

The rearrangement joins TRBV9 to TRBJ2-1, with TRBD1 matching 10 bases. Germline V gene data show CDR1 as SGDLS and CDR2 as YYNGEE. Trimming cost V 4 bases and J 8 bases; bases outside gene matches: 3. The CDR3 length is 13 residues. The chain's CDR3 is CASSRTGGDEQFF. The CDR3 DNA is TGTGCCAGCAGCAGGACAGGGGGGGATGAGCAGTTCTTC.

A remark on this clone: Other DNA sequences within the sample encode an identical CDR3. The chain is built from TRBV6-9 and TRBJ2-5; 8 nucleotides align to TRBD2. Germline trimming cut 9 bases from V and 6 bases from J; bases unmatched to any gene: 3. Germline CDR1 reads MNHGY; CDR2 reads SVAAGI. The length of the CDR3 is 11 residues. CDR3 residues: CARTSVKTQYF. The CDR3 coding sequence is TGTGCCAGGACTAGCGTGAAGACCCAGTACTTC.

The chain carries TRBV2 and TRBJ1-5, with a tentative D call TRBD1 (6 bases). V dropped 7 bases and J dropped 7 bases, with 20 bases sitting between them. Germline V gene data show CDR1 as SNHLY and CDR2 as FYNNEI. The CDR3 totals 15 residues. The CDR3, as DNA: TGTGCCAGCACTTTAAGGGGGGGGGCAAGGCAGCCCCAGCATTTT. Its translation is CASTLRGGARQPQHF.

The gene calls are TRBV18 and TRBJ2-1, with 8 nucleotides matching TRBD1. Germline V lookup: CDR1 KGHSH, CDR2 LQKENI. The CDR3 has 13 amino acids. Losses at the gene ends were 4 bases for V and 4 bases for J; bases not matched to a gene: 0. The CDR3 loop is CASSRTGYNEQFF. The CDR3 DNA is TGTGCCAGCTCACGGACAGGGTACAATGAGCAGTTCTTC.

This chain connects TRBV2 to TRBJ2-7; D is possibly TRBD1 (6 bases). Germline lookup yields CDR1 SNHLY and CDR2 FYNNEI. V was clipped by 4 bases and J by 1 base, with 11 bases between them. The length of the CDR3 is 14 residues. The CDR3, as DNA: TGTGCCAGCAGTGTGTACAGGGAGTCCTACGAGCAGTACTTC. Translation gives CASSVYRESYEQYF.

The V gene is TRBV9, the J gene TRBJ2-7; perhaps TRBD1 as D (6 bases). V dropped 0 bases and J dropped 2 bases, with 9 bases sitting between them. The CDR3 has 14 amino acids. Germline CDR1 is SGDLS and CDR2 is YYNGEE. CDR3 loop: CASSVGAGAYEQYF. CDR3 nucleotides: TGTGCCAGCAGCGTAGGAGCAGGGGCCTACGAGCAGTACTTC.

The gene calls are TRBV9 and TRBJ2-6; D call uncertain. CDR1 is SGDLS, CDR2 YYNGEE, per germline. The CDR3 sequence is 17 residues long. The V gene lost 3 bases and the J gene lost 0 bases, with 13 bases spanning the gap. CDR3 loop: CASSERGRSSGANVLTF. The CDR3 nucleotides are TGTGCCAGCAGCGAGAGAGGACGGAGCTCTGGGGCCAACGTCCTGACTTTC.

V is TRBV7-2 and J is TRBJ2-3; possibly TRBD1 for D (6 bases). Germline V gives CDR1 SGHTA, CDR2 FQGNSA. The V and J ends lost 3 bases and 3 bases respectively, with 10 bases between them. The CDR3 extends over 14 amino acids. CDR3 DNA sequence: TGTGCCAGCAGCTTTGGACAGCAAACAGATACGCAGTATTTT. Translation: CASSFGQQTDTQYF.

The chain has TRBV5-5 and TRBJ1-4; tentatively, D is TRBD1 (5 bases). Germline V gene sequence: CDR1 SGHKS, CDR2 YYEKEE (reference sequence). The CDR3 totals 17 residues. V was trimmed by 0 bases and J by 0 bases, leaving 12 bases between them. CDR3 sequence reads: CASSLGSGLSTNEKLFF. CDR3 sequence (DNA): TGTGCCAGCAGCTTGGGGTCAGGGCTGTCAACTAATGAAAAACTGTTTTTT.

The rearrangement joins TRBV7-2 to TRBJ2-3, with 12 bases fitting TRBD2. Germline V gives CDR1 SGHTA, CDR2 FQGNSA. Trimming at V came to 4 bases and at J to 4 bases, leaving 9 bases not matched to a gene. CDR3 size: 17 residues. The CDR3 spells CASSSSSGRAGADTQYF. DNA of the CDR3: TGTGCCAGCAGCTCCTCTAGCGGGAGGGCCGGGGCAGATACGCAGTATTTT.

The rearrangement uses TRBV28 and TRBJ2-7; 9 bases match TRBD2. The CDR3 consists of 14 residues. Germline-derived CDR1 and CDR2 are MDHEN and SYDVKM. The V gene end was trimmed by 5 bases and the J gene end by 3 bases; junction bases not matched to a gene: 5. The CDR3: CASSPGTSNYEQYF. DNA of the CDR3: TGTGCCAGCAGTCCCGGGACTAGCAACTACGAGCAGTACTTC. Full variable domain (rest looked up from reference TRBV28 and TRBJ2-7): DVKVTQSSRYLVKRTGEKVFLECVQDMDHENMFWYRQDPGLGLRLIYFSYDVKMKEKGDIPEGYSVSREKKERFSLILESASTNQTSMYLCASSPGTSNYEQYFGPGTRLTVT.

The chain is built from TRBV6-5 and TRBJ1-4; D perhaps matches TRBD1 (5 bases). The germline V gene encodes CDR1 MNHEY and CDR2 SVGAGI. V lost 2 bases and J lost 3, with 13 bases in between. CDR3 length equals 16 residues. CDR3 loop: CASSYKFGAPNEKLFF. CDR3 bases: TGTGCCAGCAGTTACAAATTCGGGGCCCCTAATGAAAAACTGTTTTTT.

This clone was counted only a few times. V and J are TRBV10-3 and TRBJ1-5; D is possibly TRBD1 (6 bases). CDR1 and CDR2 from the germline V gene are ENHRY and SYGVKD. V gave up 4 bases and J gave up 4 bases, with 8 bases separating them. This CDR3 region has 13 residues. CDR3 sequence: CAISGTENQPQHF. The CDR3 DNA is TGTGCCATCAGTGGGACAGAGAATCAGCCCCAGCATTTT.

This chain uses TRBV5-1 with TRBJ1-1; D gene unclear. The ends were cut back, 3 bases at V and 5 bases at J, with 17 bases in the middle. Germline V gene lookup returns CDR1 SGHRS and CDR2 YFSETQ. This CDR3 spans 15 amino acids. This CDR3 is CASSYLAPGGTEAFF. CDR3 bases: TGCGCCAGCAGCTACCTTGCCCCGGGAGGGACTGAAGCTTTCTTT.

The chain recombines TRBV21-1 with TRBJ1-1; the table names TRBD1, a call not compared with the DNA. TRBV21-1 is a documented pseudogene. CDR3 size: 17 residues. This CDR3 is CASSKKTHRQGNTEAFF. The CDR3 DNA reads as TGTGCCAGCAGCAAAAAGACCCATCGACAGGGCAACACTGAAGCTTTCTTT.

This chain uses TRBV30 with TRBJ1-6; 7 bases agree with TRBD1. CDR1 and CDR2 (germline): GTSNPN, SVGIG (reference sequence). The CDR3 runs 14 residues. The CDR3 DNA reads TGTGCTTCATTGGGACAGCTCAGCGGTTCACCCCTCCACTTT. Translation gives CASLGQLSGSPLHF.

This clone was seen a few times. V and J are TRBV29-1 and TRBJ1-1; D gene unclear. The CDR3 loop spans 10 amino acids. Germline V gene lookup returns CDR1 SQVTM and CDR2 ANQGSEA. V lost 7 bases to trimming and J lost 1 base, with 4 bases between them. The CDR3 here is CSARNTEAFF. The CDR3 DNA is TGCAGCGCCCGGAACACTGAAGCTTTCTTT.

The gene calls are TRBV4-3 and TRBJ1-6; D might be TRBD1 (6 bases). V was trimmed by 0 bases and J by 7 bases, leaving 16 bases between them. The CDR3 sequence is 17 residues long. Germline assignment: CDR1 LGHNA and CDR2 YSLEER. The CDR3 here is CASSQDLWGGENSPLHF. The CDR3, as DNA: TGCGCCAGCAGCCAAGATTTGTGGGGGGGCGAGAATTCACCCCTCCACTTT.